These T cell receptor beta chains were read from a single sample in a study of shared clonotypes between healthy human individuals. Assay used: immunoSEQ multiplex PCR; TCRdb lists only in-frame clones, some missing. Of about 750,000 clones in the sample, more than 85% were seen once. Material: naive CD8+ T cells sorted from blood. The source of these receptors is a man aged 25 to 40 in good health. Each CDR3 is given with its conserved first and last residue.

TRBV9	CASSPPTGSSYNEQFF
TRBV29-1	CSTPGGQGTDTQYF
TRBV4-1	CASSQDHGLLGGEQATEAFF
TRBV7-8	CASSPPQGMNTEAFF
TRBV27	CASSLYSLTSGSADTQYF
TRBV30	CAWSDLRTSGSGSTDTQYF
TRBV27	CASGRQDTYYEQYF
TRBV5-6	CASSWEGYEQFF
TRBV27	CASSLSLGTSGRSYEQYF
TRBV11-3	CASSNRVDNEQFF